Following are 19 T cell receptor beta chains from one sample sequenced in a study of T cell repertoires in cytomegalovirus infection. MiXCR, applied by TCRdb to the reads, yields one record per CDR3 protein. Among roughly 250,000 distinct CDR3 sequences listed, 9% to 15% were seen once. Sequenced input: PBMCs. These receptors were obtained from a human donor in good health (CMV status not recorded). Some clones in this sample may be carry-over from other donors' samples.

This clonotype was seen many times. The chain recombines TRBV7-2 with TRBJ1-6; D gene uncertain. CDR3 length: 13 residues. V dropped 5 bases and J dropped 7 bases, with 9 bases sitting between them. Germline values: CDR1 SGHTA, CDR2 FQGNSA. CDR3 nucleotide sequence: TGTGCCAGCAGCCAAAAAGCGAATTCACCCCTCCACTTT. It codes for CASSQKANSPLHF.

In its sample, this clonotype was seen many times. The rearrangement uses TRBV7-3 and TRBJ1-1, with D uncertain. The CDR3 contains 14 residues. CDR1 is SGHTA and CDR2 is FQGTGA in the germline V gene. V gave up 1 base and J gave up 2 bases, with 8 bases separating them. CDR3 sequence: CASSLSAINTEAFF. The CDR3 nucleotides are TGTGCCAGCAGCTTAAGTGCGATTAACACTGAAGCTTTCTTT.

In this sample, this clonotype turned up many times. The chain has TRBV6-1 and TRBJ2-3; D is perhaps TRBD1 (6 bases). Per the germline V gene, CDR1 is MNHNS and CDR2 is SASEGT. Trimming removed 6 bases at V and 6 bases at J, with 10 bases between. This CDR3 contains 12 residues. The CDR3 DNA follows: TGTGCCAGCAGACGAGGGGGTGATACGCAGTATTTT. It specifies CASRRGGDTQYF.

In this sample, this clonotype turned up many times. The chain recombines TRBV29-1 with TRBJ1-4; TRBD1 aligns across 9 bases. Germline assignment: CDR1 SQVTM and CDR2 ANQGSEA. This CDR3 contains 14 residues. With 6 bases clipped from V and 5 bases from J, the junction kept 7 bases outside the gene matches. CDR3 region: CSVGQGLVNEKLFF. The CDR3 coding sequence is TGCAGCGTGGGACAGGGCCTAGTCAATGAAAAACTGTTTTTT.

The sample holds many counts of this clonotype. The chain recombines TRBV11-3 with TRBJ2-3; D possibly corresponds to TRBD1 (6 bases). Between the trimmed V and J ends, which lost 5 bases and 2 bases, there was a span of 14 bases. The CDR3 contains 15 residues. Germline assignment: CDR1 SGHNT and CDR2 YENEEA. The CDR3 nucleotides read TGTGCCAGCAGCCAATTAAGGGGGACCACAGATACGCAGTATTTT. Translated: CASSQLRGTTDTQYF.

The table lists this clonotype with many counts. The genes are TRBV7-2 and TRBJ2-1; weak D call: TRBD2 (7 bases). With 5 bases removed from V and 4 bases from J, the gap between germline ends came to 12 bases. The germline gives CDR1 SGHTA, CDR2 FQGNSA. This CDR3 is built from 14 residues. As DNA, the CDR3 is TGTGCCAGCAGCACCAAGGGGGGGTACAATGAGCAGTTCTTC. Amino acids: CASSTKGGYNEQFF. Complete variable domain (other parts from reference TRBV7-2 and TRBJ2-1): GAGVSQSPSNKVTEKGKDVELRCDPISGHTALYWYRQSLGQGLEFLIYFQGNSAPDKSGLPSDRFSAERTGGSVSTLTIQRTQQEDSAVYLCASSTKGGYNEQFFGPGTRLTVL.

Comments on this clonotype: Being one base from a much bigger clone, this may be a read error. The rearrangement links TRBV6-5 to TRBJ2-4; D is undetermined. Looked up from germline, CDR1 is MNHEY and CDR2 is SVGAGI. This CDR3 has 11 amino acids. V dropped 4 bases and J dropped 10 bases, with 8 bases sitting between them. Here the CDR3 reads CASSSHGIQYF. As DNA, the CDR3 is TGTGCCAGCAGTTCACATGGGATTCAGTACTTC.

This chain links TRBV5-6 with TRBJ1-2; D possibly corresponds to TRBD1 (5 bases). The CDR3 sequence is 13 residues long. Per the germline V gene, CDR1 is SGHDT and CDR2 is YYEEEE. Trimming took 4 bases from V and 2 from J, leaving 9 bases between them. CDR3: CASSVRQNYGYTF. DNA of the CDR3: TGTGCCAGCAGCGTGCGACAGAACTATGGCTACACCTTC.

CDR3 sequence reads: CASSQEVDLEQYF. In nucleotides, the CDR3 is TGCGCCAGCAGCCAAGAAGTGGACCTGGAGCAGTACTTC. This chain uses TRBV4-3 with TRBJ2-7; D is unclear. The V end lost 0 bases, the J end lost 7 bases, and 10 bases lay between the germline ends. Germline lookup yields CDR1 LGHNA and CDR2 YSLEER. The CDR3 spans 13 residues.

There are many counts of this clonotype. The chain links TRBV7-2 to TRBJ2-7; D tentatively fits TRBD1 or TRBD2 (5 bases each). The CDR3 totals 15 residues. The germline V gene has CDR1 SGHTA and CDR2 FQGNSA. Deletions cut 5 bases from V and 6 bases from J, with 20 bases between. CDR3 coding DNA: TGTGCCAGCAGCCTCAGGGAGTTATCAACCCGCGAGCAGTACTTC. This sequence encodes CASSLRELSTREQYF.

Ten or more counts support this clonotype. At one end the junction does not follow the germline gene, possibly because of a read error. The chain employs TRBV19 and TRBJ1-2; D may be TRBD1 (5 bases). The CDR3 is 12 residues long. The V gene's germline CDR1 is LNHDA and CDR2 SQIVND (reference sequence). This CDR3 is CASRIDRGGYTF. CDR3 in DNA: TGTGCCAGTAGGATAGACCGGGGGGGCTACACCTTC.

In its sample, this clonotype was seen many times. The chain recombines TRBV24-1 with TRBJ2-2; D possibly matches TRBD1 or TRBD2 (5 bases each). The length of the CDR3 is 15 residues. Germline assignment: CDR1 KGHDR and CDR2 SFDVKD. V gave up 4 bases and J gave up 2 bases, with 10 bases separating them. The CDR3 nucleotides read TGTGCCACCAGTGAACCGGGACCCAACACCGGGGAGCTGTTTTTT. Encoded protein: CATSEPGPNTGELFF.

Ten or more counts support this clonotype. The gene calls are TRBV6-2 or TRBV6-3 and TRBJ2-1, with a weak D call TRBD2 (5 bases). In germline, CDR1 is MNHEY, CDR2 SVGEGT. Trimming took off 2 bases at V and 0 bases at J, with 5 bases between the two ends. The CDR3 loop spans 14 amino acids. The CDR3 loop reads CASSYGSSYNEQFF. As DNA, the CDR3 is TGTGCCAGCAGTTACGGGAGCTCCTACAATGAGCAGTTCTTC.

This clonotype turned up a few times. The chain carries TRBV4-1 and TRBJ1-2; no reliable D call. Per the germline V gene, CDR1 is MGHRA and CDR2 is YSYEKL. V was pared by 4 bases and J by 6 bases, with 15 bases between. CDR3 length: 14 residues. Written as DNA, the CDR3 is TGCGCCAGCAGCCCTCTGAGAGGTTTTAATGGCTACACCTTC. Its translation is CASSPLRGFNGYTF.

This clonotype came up many times. The chain carries TRBV11-2 and TRBJ1-2; 11 bases map to TRBD1. Looked up from germline, CDR1 is SGHAT and CDR2 is FQNNGV. The CDR3 has 14 residues. Germline trimming cut 5 bases from V and 7 bases from J; bases unmatched to any gene: 6. CDR3 in DNA: TGTGCCAGCAGCCCGAGGACAGGGGGCGGTGGCTACACCTTC. It specifies CASSPRTGGGGYTF.

There are many counts of this clonotype. The chain carries TRBV6-6 and TRBJ2-5; D tentatively reads TRBD1 or TRBD2 (5 bases each). V was pared by 2 bases and J by 5 bases, with 9 bases between. CDR1 and CDR2 (germline): MNHNY, SVGAGI (reference sequence). This CDR3 has 13 residues. CDR3 DNA sequence: TGTGCCAGCAGTTACCCGGGGACGGAGACCCAGTACTTC. Translated, it gives CASSYPGTETQYF.

This clonotype was found a few times. The chain links TRBV2 to TRBJ1-6; perhaps TRBD1 as D (6 bases). There are 13 residues in the CDR3. Trimming removed 9 bases at V and 10 bases at J, with 16 bases between. Germline V gene sequence: CDR1 SNHLY, CDR2 FYNNEI. The DNA for the CDR3 is TGTGCCAGAGGAAGCAGGGGTGAATCACCCCTCCACTTT. Its protein is CARGSRGESPLHF.

The chain is built from TRBV4-3 and TRBJ2-3; D possibly uses TRBD1 or TRBD2 (6 bases each). CDR3 length: 16 residues. From germline, CDR1 is LGHNA and CDR2 YSLEER. Trimming removed 2 bases at V and 2 bases at J, with 14 bases between. The CDR3 bases are TGCGCCAGCAGCCAACCAGGGGCGGGGATCACAGATACGCAGTATTTT. Translation gives CASSQPGAGITDTQYF.

The chain joins TRBV14 to TRBJ2-1, with TRBD2 matching 12 bases. The CDR3 sequence is 14 residues long. The trim removed 8 bases at V and 4 bases at J, leaving 3 bases unmatched. Germline-derived CDR1 and CDR2 are SGHDN and FVKESK. CDR3 in amino acids: CASSTSGGYNEQFF. In DNA, the CDR3 is TGTGCCAGCTCTACTAGCGGGGGGTACAATGAGCAGTTCTTC.